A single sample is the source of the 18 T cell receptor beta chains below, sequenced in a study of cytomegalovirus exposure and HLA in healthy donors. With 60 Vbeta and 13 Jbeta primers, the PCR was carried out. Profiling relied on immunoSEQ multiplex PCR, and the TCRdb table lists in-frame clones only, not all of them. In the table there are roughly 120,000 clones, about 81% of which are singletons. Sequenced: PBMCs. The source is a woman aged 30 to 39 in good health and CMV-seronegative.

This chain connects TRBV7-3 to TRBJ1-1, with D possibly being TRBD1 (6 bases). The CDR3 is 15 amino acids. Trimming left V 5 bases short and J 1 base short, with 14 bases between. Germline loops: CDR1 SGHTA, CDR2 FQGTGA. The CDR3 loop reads CASSPDSLTNTEAFF. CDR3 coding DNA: TGTGCCAGCAGCCCGGACAGTTTAACGAACACTGAAGCTTTCTTT.

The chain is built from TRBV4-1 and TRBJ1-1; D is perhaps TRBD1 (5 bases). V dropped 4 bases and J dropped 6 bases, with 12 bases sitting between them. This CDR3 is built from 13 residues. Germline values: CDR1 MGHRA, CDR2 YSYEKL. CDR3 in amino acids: CASSLPDRPEAFF. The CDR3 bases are TGCGCCAGCAGCCTCCCCGACAGACCTGAAGCTTTCTTT.

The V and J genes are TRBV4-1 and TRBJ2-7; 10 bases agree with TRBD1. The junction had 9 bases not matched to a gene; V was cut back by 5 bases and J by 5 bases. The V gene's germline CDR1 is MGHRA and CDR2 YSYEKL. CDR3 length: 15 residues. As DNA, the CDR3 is TGCGCCAGCAGCTCACAGTGGGACAGGGGCCACGAGCAGTACTTC. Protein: CASSSQWDRGHEQYF.

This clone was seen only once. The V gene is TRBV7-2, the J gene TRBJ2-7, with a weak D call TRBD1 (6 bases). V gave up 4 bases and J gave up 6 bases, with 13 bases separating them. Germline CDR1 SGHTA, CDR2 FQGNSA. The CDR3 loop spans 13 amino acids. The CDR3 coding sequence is TGTGCCAGCAGCTCTGGGACATACCCCGAGCAGTACTTC. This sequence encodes CASSSGTYPEQYF.

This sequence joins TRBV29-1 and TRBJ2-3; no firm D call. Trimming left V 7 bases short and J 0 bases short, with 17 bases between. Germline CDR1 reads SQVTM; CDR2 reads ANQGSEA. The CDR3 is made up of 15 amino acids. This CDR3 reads CSAPLAGTSTDTQYF. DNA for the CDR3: TGCAGCGCCCCCCTCGCAGGAACAAGCACAGATACGCAGTATTTT.

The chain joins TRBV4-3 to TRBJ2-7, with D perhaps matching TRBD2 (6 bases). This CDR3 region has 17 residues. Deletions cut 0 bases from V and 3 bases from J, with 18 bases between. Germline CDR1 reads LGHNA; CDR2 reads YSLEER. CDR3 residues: CASSQDARRDFGYEQYF. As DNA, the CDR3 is TGCGCCAGCAGCCAAGATGCTAGGCGGGATTTTGGCTACGAGCAGTACTTC.

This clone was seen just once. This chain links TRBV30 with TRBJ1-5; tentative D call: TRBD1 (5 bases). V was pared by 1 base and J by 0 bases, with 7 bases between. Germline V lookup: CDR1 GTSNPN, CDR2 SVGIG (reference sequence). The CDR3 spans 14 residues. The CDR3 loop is CAWSGTHSNQPQHF. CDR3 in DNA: TGTGCCTGGAGTGGGACACATAGCAATCAGCCCCAGCATTTT.

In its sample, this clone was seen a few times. CDR3 loop: CASSLNAGGDEQYF. The CDR3 DNA reads TGCGCCAGCAGCTTGAACGCAGGGGGCGACGAGCAGTACTTC. V gene TRBV5-1 combines with J gene TRBJ2-7, with TRBD1 matching 8 bases. The CDR3 has 14 residues. Trimming removed 1 base from V and 5 bases from J; junction bases left unmatched: 5. Germline loops: CDR1 SGHRS, CDR2 YFSETQ.

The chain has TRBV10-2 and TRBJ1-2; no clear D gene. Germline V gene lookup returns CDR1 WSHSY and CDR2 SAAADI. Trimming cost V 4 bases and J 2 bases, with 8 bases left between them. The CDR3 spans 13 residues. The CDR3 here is CASSARENYGYTF. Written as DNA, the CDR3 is TGCGCCAGCAGTGCTCGGGAAAACTATGGCTACACCTTC.

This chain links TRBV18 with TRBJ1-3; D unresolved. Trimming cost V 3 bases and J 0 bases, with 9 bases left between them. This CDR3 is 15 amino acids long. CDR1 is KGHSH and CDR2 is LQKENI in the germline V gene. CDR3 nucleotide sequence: TGTGCCAGCTCACCGACTTCGGACTCTGGAAACACCATATATTTT. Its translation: CASSPTSDSGNTIYF.

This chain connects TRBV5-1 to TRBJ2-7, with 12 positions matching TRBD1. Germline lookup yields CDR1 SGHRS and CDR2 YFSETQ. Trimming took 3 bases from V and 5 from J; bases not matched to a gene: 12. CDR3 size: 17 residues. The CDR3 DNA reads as TGCGCCAGCAGCTCCCCCTTGGGACAGGGGGCAGGCAACGAGCAGTACTTC. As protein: CASSSPLGQGAGNEQYF.

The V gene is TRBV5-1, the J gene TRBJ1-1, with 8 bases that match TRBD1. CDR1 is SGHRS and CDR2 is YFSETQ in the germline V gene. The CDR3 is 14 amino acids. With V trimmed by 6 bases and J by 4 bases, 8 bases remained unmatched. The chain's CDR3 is CASTPGTGGTEAFF. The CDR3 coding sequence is TGCGCCAGCACCCCAGGGACAGGAGGCACTGAAGCTTTCTTT.

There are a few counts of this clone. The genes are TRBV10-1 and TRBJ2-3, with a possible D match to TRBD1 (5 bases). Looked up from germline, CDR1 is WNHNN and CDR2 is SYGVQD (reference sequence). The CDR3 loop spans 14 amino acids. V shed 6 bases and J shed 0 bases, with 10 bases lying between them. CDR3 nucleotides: TGCGCCAGCAGCCAAGGACACAGCACAGATACGCAGTATTTT. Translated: CASSQGHSTDTQYF.

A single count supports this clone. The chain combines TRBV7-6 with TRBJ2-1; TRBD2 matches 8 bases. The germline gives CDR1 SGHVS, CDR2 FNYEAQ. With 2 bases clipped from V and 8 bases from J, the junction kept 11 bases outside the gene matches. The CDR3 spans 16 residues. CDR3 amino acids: CASSLIRSGGSDEQFF. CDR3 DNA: TGTGCCAGCAGCTTAATCAGGAGCGGGGGCTCGGATGAGCAGTTCTTC.

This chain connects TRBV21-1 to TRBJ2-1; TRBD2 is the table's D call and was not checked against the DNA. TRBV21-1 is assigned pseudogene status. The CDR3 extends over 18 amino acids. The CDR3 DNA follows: TGTGCCAGCAGCAAAAAGGATCAGCGCGAGCACTTCTACAATGAGCAGTTCTTC. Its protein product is CASSKKDQREHFYNEQFF.

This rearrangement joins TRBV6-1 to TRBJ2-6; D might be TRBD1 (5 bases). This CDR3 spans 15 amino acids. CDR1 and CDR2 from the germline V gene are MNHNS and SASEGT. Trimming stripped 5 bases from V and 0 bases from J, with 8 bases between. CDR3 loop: CASSSRVSGANVLTF. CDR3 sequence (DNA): TGTGCCAGCAGTTCCAGGGTCTCTGGGGCCAACGTCCTGACTTTC.

CDR3 coding DNA: TGCAGTGCACAGATCCAGTACGAGCAGTACTTC. Translation gives CSAQIQYEQYF. The chain recombines TRBV20-1 with TRBJ2-7; D gene unclear. The CDR3 extends over 11 amino acids. The germline gives CDR1 DFQATT, CDR2 SNEGSKA (reference sequence). Trimming left V 6 bases short and J 4 bases short, with 10 bases between.

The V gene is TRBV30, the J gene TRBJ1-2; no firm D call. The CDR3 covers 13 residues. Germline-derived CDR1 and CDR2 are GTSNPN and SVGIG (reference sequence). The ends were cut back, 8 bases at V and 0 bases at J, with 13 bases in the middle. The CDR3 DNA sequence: TGTGCCCTGCAGAAGGGAGCTAACTATGGCTACACCTTC. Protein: CALQKGANYGYTF.